This TCR beta chain was recovered during a study of long-term antiretroviral therapy in people with HIV (dated by TCRdb to the early 2020s). Regarding the research as a whole: Collection of the earliest samples took place about a decade ahead of the 2015 WHO recommendation for immediate ART, at a time when ART was typically delayed until CD4 counts fell. About a third of the roughly 30 participants with HIV were female. The cohort contributed fewer than 200 cryopreserved PBMC samples from about 33 adults with confirmed HIV infection, collected serially over a mean of approximately 6 years (range 1-12). Whether ART initiation and durable HIV suppression were associated with changes in peripheral blood TRB repertoire composition and diversity was tested in a retrospective serial study. No cross-contamination during QIAcube processing was seen in test extractions of a monoclonal T-cell line run alongside 33 polyclonal samples.

Sequencing of the TRB variable region was done with the immunoSEQ hsTCRB v3.0 assay at survey level resolution. A depth of roughly 35,000-55,000 T-cell genomes per sample was targeted for TRB sequencing. TRB libraries were pooled and sequenced on an Illumina MiSeq using a v3 150-cycle kit. The published analysis was carried out like this. Analysis of repertoires was carried out in R inside a reproducible Nextflow workflow spanning QC, data transformation and analysis. Custom analyses were implemented in LymphoSeq2, an R package for AIRR-Seq data exploration. Several samples yielding fewer than 5000 total TRB sequences were excluded, leaving around 190 analyzed HIV repertoires. Of the approximately 190 retained HIV repertoires, over 55 were collected before and around 130 after ART initiation. Repertoires were downsampled to 5000 TRB nucleotide sequences, with summary statistics averaged over 100 downsampling iterations. Only TRB sequences with CDR3 regions of at least seven amino acids were retained for analysis. A Shannon entropy-derived clonality score and the Gini coefficient were used to measure diversity. In the repertoire networks, any two of the top 5000 CDR3 amino acid sequences were linked whenever the two sequences differed by an edit distance of one. Antigen specificity groups and MHC restriction were predicted for TRB CDR3 amino acid sequences with GLIPH2. Known CMV, EBV, HIV or tissue antigen associations were flagged by matching CDR3 amino acid sequences against VDJdb and McPAS-TCR. Pre-ART, post-ART and control groups were compared with Wilcoxon signed-rank tests and Holm-Bonferroni correction. TCRdb took this table from immuneACCESS and kept in-frame rearrangements with V and J called. Such tables lack part of the clones; where checked against another copy, unresolved V genes explain under half of the gap, and the rest is unexplained. V and J calls and clone size are given by that table; D and trimming were obtained from the DNA. Recorded for this sample are tens of thousands of clones; more than 65% of them occurred a single time. Around 6.1% of the sample is held by the ten biggest clonotypes.

In the case of this clone: The antigen it binds to is not known. Base qualities are not at hand, and no much larger clone is one base apart.

To be included, a participant needed at least one PBMC sample from before ART initiation plus at least two post-ART samples. Every participant with HIV received treatment in the United States of America. Before DNA extraction, cryopreserved samples containing about 0.9-10 million PBMC were thawed and washed. At the time of the earliest PBMC sample, participants with HIV were aged between about 20 and 54 years. PBMC samples from each participant spanned 1-4 timepoints before ART initiation and 2-8 timepoints after ART initiation, with a median of 7 samples. For every participant, serial HIV viral load, CD4+ T-cell count, ART history and demographic data were obtained. Genomic DNA was extracted from unsorted PBMC with a Qiagen kit on a QIAcube, processed in batches of 12 samples. CDR1 and CDR2 are read off the germline V gene as SGDLS and YYNGEE. The CDR3 runs 12 amino acids, cysteine and phenylalanine included. Solely the CDR3 DNA is kept, with 36 bases framed from the first base. V drops 9 bases and J drops 3 bases, leaving 13 bases in between.

What the authors observed across the whole study: Limited PBMC availability meant only the TCR beta chain was sequenced, without alpha chain pairing. Inferences about post-ART repertoire changes were limited because no data were available on ART adherence, viral resistance or therapy changes. Because pre-ART samples had limited cell numbers, unsorted PBMC were profiled rather than sorted CD4+ and CD8+ T cells. The repertoire was dominated across all time points by expanded TRB clones identified before ART initiation, although this dominance was seen to fluctuate and to decrease in many PLHIV after ART. Samples dated from the mid-2000s to the late 2010s, and the ART regimens used may be less effective than current ones. Starting ART was linked to a significant rise in TRB diversity, yet even after long-term ART the diversity remained significantly lower than in transplant donor controls. CDR3 length ranges in HIV repertoires were narrower than in controls, and network structure suggested an antigen-experienced repertoire with only a slight naive shift after ART.

The chain joins TRBV9 to TRBJ2-7; no D gene call is confident. The sequences come from unsorted PBMCs, collected 0.6 years after starting antiretroviral therapy. The clonotype was recovered from a man younger than 30 with HIV. The CDR3 loop reads CAIPPFRYEQYF. At the DNA level, the sequence is TGTGCCATCCCACCTTTTCGCTACGAGCAGTACTTC.